The sequence of this TCR beta chain was determined in a study of T-cell memory formation after mild COVID-19. Study as a whole: TCR clusters were mostly confined to one donor each.

Each CDR3 protein gets one entry after TCRdb re-called the 5' RACE reads with MiXCR. The table includes roughly 610,000 distinct CDR3 sequences, roughly a sixth detected once. Trimming pared 6 bases from V and 0 bases from J, leaving 14 bases between. The CDR3 contains 15 residues. This clonotype came up many times. V usage is TRBV12-3 or TRBV12-4 and J usage is TRBJ1-1, with D possibly being TRBD1 (6 bases). Sequenced: PBMCs or a T cell subset sorted from them (not recorded which). This clonotype was obtained from an adult woman who had mild COVID-19 (a few samples of this study predate the infection). Cell type and time point are not known. CDR3 in amino acids: CASSLREGVNTEAFF. In DNA, the CDR3 is TGTGCCAGCAGCCTCAGGGAGGGGGTGAACACTGAAGCTTTCTTT.